This TCR beta chain derives from a study of T cells in Graves' hyperthyroidism and ophthalmopathy. RNA transcripts were the template for amplifying TCR beta CDR3 regions. With the HTBI primer set, the TCR CDR3 went through a first round of RT-PCR. One entry per CDR3 protein results from TCRdb running MiXCR on the multiplex PCR reads. The table shows roughly 840,000 distinct CDR3 sequences, with more than 30% occurring only once. Between the trimmed V and J ends, which lost 4 bases and 6 bases, there was a span of 19 bases. Per the germline V gene, CDR1 is SGHNT and CDR2 is YENEEA. CDR3 length equals 15 residues. The table lists this clonotype with a few counts. Stable Graves' hyperthyroidism meant no ophthalmopathy progression within 18 months. Diagnosis relied on clinical symptoms, serum thyroxine and TRAb, thyroid ultrasound and orbital computed tomography.

The genes are TRBV11-3 and TRBJ2-7; D gene unclear. The sequencing input was blood. The clonotype was recovered from a man in his late teens or twenties with Graves' hyperthyroidism. In DNA form, the CDR3 reads TGTGCCAGCAGCTCCTCTCTGGGATCAAGCATCGAGCAGTACTTC. Translation gives CASSSSLGSSIEQYF.